This T cell receptor beta chain comes out of a study of beta chain features in type 1 diabetes. Expressed TCRB transcripts were sequenced after all isolated RNA was converted to cDNA. TCRdb keeps only in-frame clones here, not all; method: immunoSEQ multiplex PCR. The sample includes about 400,000 clones, roughly 12% of them seen just once. The CDR3 is made up of 15 amino acids. The germline gives CDR1 SGHTA, CDR2 FQGNSA. Trimming took off 3 bases at V and 2 bases at J, with 14 bases between the two ends. The TCR comes from a man aged 18 to 29 in good health. Sample: naive CD4+ T cells from blood. V gene TRBV7-2 combines with J gene TRBJ2-7; D unresolved. The CDR3 protein is CASSFGDFSAYEQYF. CDR3 bases: TGTGCCAGCAGCTTCGGAGACTTCAGTGCCTACGAGCAGTACTTC.